This entry lists 21 T cell receptor beta chains sequenced from one sample in a study of identical twins. TCRdb processed the 5' RACE reads anew with MiXCR; each CDR3 protein has one entry. The sample lists hundreds of thousands of distinct CDR3 sequences; about 12% were seen once. This same sample was also taken into another study, of yellow fever vaccine responses in identical twins.

Material for sequencing was CD8+ T cells sorted from blood. Receptors were obtained from a woman under 30 in good health.

The sample holds a few counts of this clonotype. This chain links TRBV2 with TRBJ2-7; TRBD2 might be the D (6 bases). In germline, CDR1 is SNHLY, CDR2 FYNNEI. Deletions cut 4 bases from V and 1 base from J, with 8 bases between. This CDR3 has 13 amino acids. The CDR3 nucleotides are TGTGCCAGCAGTGGGGACTCGTCCTACGAGCAGTACTTC. Translation: CASSGDSSYEQYF. Full variable domain (missing parts from reference TRBV2 and TRBJ2-7): EPEVTQTPSHQVTQMGQEVILRCVPISNHLYFYWYRQILGQKVEFLVSFYNNEISEKSEIFDDQFSVERPDGSNFTLKIRSTKLEDSAMYFCASSGDSSYEQYFGPGTRLTVT.

A few counts support this clonotype. This CDR3 reads CASSVDGSGYEQYF. The CDR3 DNA sequence: TGTGCCAGCAGCGTAGACGGGAGCGGTTACGAGCAGTACTTC. The chain employs TRBV9 and TRBJ2-7, with D possibly being TRBD2 (6 bases). The V end lost 0 bases, the J end lost 4 bases, and 11 bases lay between the germline ends. The germline V gene encodes CDR1 SGDLS and CDR2 YYNGEE. The CDR3 contains 14 residues.

This clonotype was seen at least ten times. The CDR3, as DNA: TGTGCCAGCAGCTTAGCAATGGACAGGGGAGAGACCCAGTACTTC. It encodes CASSLAMDRGETQYF. The chain joins TRBV13 to TRBJ2-5, with 9 bases that match TRBD1. V trimming: 1 base; J trimming: 4 bases; junction bases outside the gene matches: 4. CDR3 length: 15 amino acids. Per germline, CDR1 PRHDT and CDR2 FYEKMQ (reference sequence). The entire variable domain, with the rest obtained from reference TRBV13 and TRBJ2-5, is as follows: AAGVIQSPRHLIKEKRETATLKCYPIPRHDTVYWYQQGPGQDPQFLISFYEKMQSDKGSIPDRFSAQQFSDYHSELNMSSLELGDSALYFCASSLAMDRGETQYFGPGTRLLVL.

The CDR3 is CASTLGTGGLSGTDTQYF. CDR3 DNA sequence: TGTGCCAGCACCCTGGGCACAGGGGGATTGTCTGGCACAGATACGCAGTATTTT. This sequence joins TRBV28 and TRBJ2-3; 8 positions match TRBD1. The junction had 16 bases not matched to a gene; V was cut back by 7 bases and J by 1 base. This CDR3 comprises 18 residues. The germline gives CDR1 MDHEN, CDR2 SYDVKM.

This clonotype was picked up a small number of times. The J gene is TRBJ1-6, the V gene TRBV7-9; 7 bases are a match to TRBD1. The CDR3 is 13 amino acids. The germline V gene encodes CDR1 SEHNR and CDR2 FQNEAQ (reference sequence). Losses at the gene ends were 1 base for V and 12 bases for J; bases not matched to a gene: 3. The CDR3 loop is CASSLEGGEPLHF. The CDR3 DNA follows: TGTGCCAGCAGCTTAGAAGGGGGCGAACCCCTCCACTTT.

This clonotype was seen more than once but under ten times. The chain employs TRBV4-1 and TRBJ2-5, with D unresolved. The CDR3 consists of 15 residues. Germline V gene sequence: CDR1 MGHRA, CDR2 YSYEKL. Between the trimmed V and J ends, which lost 4 bases and 4 bases, there was a span of 16 bases. CDR3 in amino acids: CASSRPERRSETQYF. The CDR3 DNA reads as TGCGCCAGCAGCCGACCGGAGAGGCGTTCAGAGACCCAGTACTTC.

J is TRBJ2-7 and V is TRBV28, with D possibly matching TRBD1 (6 bases). The germline CDR1 and CDR2 sequences are MDHEN and SYDVKM. CDR3 length: 15 amino acids. The V and J ends lost 5 bases and 1 base respectively, with 15 bases between them. CDR3: CASSLASGASYEQYV. In nucleotides, the CDR3 is TGTGCCAGCAGTCTCGCCTCAGGGGCTTCCTACGAGCAGTACGTC.

V gene TRBV28 combines with J gene TRBJ2-1; TRBD2 aligns across 8 bases. The CDR3 runs to 14 residues. The germline CDR1 and CDR2 sequences are MDHEN and SYDVKM. V shed 7 bases, J shed 7 bases, and the junction held 9 bases outside the gene matches. CDR3 region: CASILSGASNEQFF. In DNA, the CDR3 is TGTGCCAGCATTCTTAGCGGGGCTAGTAATGAGCAGTTCTTC.

This chain joins TRBV2 and TRBJ2-3; D may be TRBD1 (5 bases). The V gene's germline CDR1 is SNHLY and CDR2 FYNNEI. There are 17 residues in the CDR3. V was clipped by 2 bases and J by 4 bases, with 19 bases between them. The DNA for the CDR3 is TGTGCCAGCAGTGAAACCCGTGGAGCAGGGCGTCCAGATACGCAGTATTTT. This gives the protein CASSETRGAGRPDTQYF.

This clonotype was found many times. V and J are TRBV7-9 and TRBJ1-2; 8 nucleotides match TRBD1. The CDR3 consists of 14 residues. Germline V gene lookup returns CDR1 SEHNR and CDR2 FQNEAQ (reference sequence). V lost 5 bases, J lost 7 bases, and 9 bases stayed unmatched. The DNA of the CDR3 is TGTGCCAGCAGCAAATTGGACAGGGACTCTGGCTACACCTTC. This sequence encodes CASSKLDRDSGYTF.

This clonotype occurred many times. J is TRBJ1-1 and V is TRBV6-1, with 7 bases identical to TRBD1. Trimming at V came to 5 bases and at J to 0 bases, leaving 6 bases not matched to a gene. The germline V gene has CDR1 MNHNS and CDR2 SASEGT. The CDR3 runs 15 residues. The CDR3 sequence is CASSPRGTVNTEAFF. The CDR3 DNA reads as TGTGCCAGCAGTCCCCGCGGGACAGTGAACACTGAAGCTTTCTTT.

The V call is TRBV4-2, the J call TRBJ2-1; tentative D call: TRBD2 (7 bases). The germline V and J ends were trimmed by 0 bases and 9 bases, with 18 bases remaining between them. CDR3 length: 16 residues. Germline CDR1 LGHNA, CDR2 YNFKEQ. The CDR3 region has the DNA TGTGCCAGCAGCCAAGAAGGTTTGGGGGGGGCGATTGAGCAGTTCTTC. This sequence encodes CASSQEGLGGAIEQFF.

There are a few counts of this clonotype. The chain joins TRBV4-1 to TRBJ2-3; TRBD2 agrees at 7 bases. CDR1 and CDR2 (germline): MGHRA, YSYEKL. The CDR3 has 15 amino acids. Trimming removed 3 bases from V and 2 bases from J; junction bases left unmatched: 5. The CDR3 loop is CASSQGGGPTDTQYF. CDR3 bases: TGCGCCAGCAGCCAGGGGGGGGGACCCACAGATACGCAGTATTTT.

This clonotype was counted between two and nine times. The gene calls are TRBV5-5 and TRBJ2-7, with D unclear. Germline V CDR1 and CDR2: SGHKS, YYEKEE (reference sequence). V dropped 0 bases and J dropped 2 bases, with 9 bases sitting between them. This CDR3 contains 14 residues. The CDR3 reads CASSLAAGTYEQYV. In DNA, the CDR3 is TGTGCCAGCAGCTTGGCGGCTGGGACCTACGAGCAGTACGTC.

The gene calls are TRBV7-6 and TRBJ2-7, with D possibly being TRBD2 (6 bases). This CDR3 contains 16 residues. The ends were cut back, 5 bases at V and 0 bases at J, with 17 bases in the middle. Germline loops: CDR1 SGHVS, CDR2 FNYEAQ. The CDR3 DNA is TGTGCCAGCAGCCCCTGGGGGGACTCGAGCTCCTACGAGCAGTACTTC. It encodes CASSPWGDSSSYEQYF.

The CDR3 DNA reads as TGTGCCAGCAGTGACTTAGCGCCACTAGAGACCCAGTACTTC. Its protein product is CASSDLAPLETQYF. This chain connects TRBV2 to TRBJ2-5, with D perhaps TRBD2 (5 bases). From germline, CDR1 is SNHLY and CDR2 FYNNEI. This CDR3 is 14 amino acids long. Trimming removed 3 bases from V and 4 bases from J, with 12 bases in between.

V is TRBV9 and J is TRBJ2-7; perhaps TRBD2 as D (6 bases). The CDR3 spans 15 residues. Trimming took 5 bases from V and 4 from J, leaving 19 bases between them. CDR1 and CDR2 from the germline V gene are SGDLS and YYNGEE. The CDR3 spells CASSLHGGQVYEQYF. The CDR3 coding sequence is TGTGCCAGCAGTCTTCATGGAGGGCAGGTTTACGAGCAGTACTTC.

V gene TRBV5-1 combines with J gene TRBJ2-5; 10 bases fit TRBD2. The germline CDR1 and CDR2 sequences are SGHRS and YFSETQ. The J segment lost 5 bases and the V segment lost 3 bases, leaving 7 bases of the junction unmatched. This CDR3 has 15 residues. CDR3 in DNA: TGCGCCAGCAGCTCCAGCGGGAGGGAAGGGGAGACCCAGTACTTC. This gives the protein CASSSSGREGETQYF.

V is TRBV29-1 and J is TRBJ1-1; TRBD1 agrees at 7 bases. The CDR3 has 14 amino acids. V shed 3 bases, J shed 5 bases, and the junction held 9 bases outside the gene matches. Germline V CDR1 and CDR2: SQVTM, ANQGSEA. DNA for the CDR3: TGCAGCGTTGACCCGACAGGGTGGGTTACTGAAGCTTTCTTT. This encodes CSVDPTGWVTEAFF.

This clonotype was counted ten times or more. V and J are TRBV12-3 or TRBV12-4 and TRBJ2-2; no clear D gene. V lost 7 bases to trimming and J lost 3 bases, with 12 bases between them. The CDR3 length is 14 residues. The CDR3 DNA sequence: TGTGCCAGCACCTTGGAGACTTACACCGGGGAGCTGTTTTTT. Its protein is CASTLETYTGELFF.

A few counts support this clonotype. V usage is TRBV3-1 and J usage is TRBJ2-7; no clear D. Deletions cut 3 bases from V and 0 bases from J, with 12 bases between. The germline gives CDR1 LGHDT, CDR2 YNNKEL (reference sequence). The CDR3 length is 15 residues. The CDR3: CASSHSLGNSYEQYF. Written as DNA, the CDR3 is TGTGCCAGCAGCCACTCTCTAGGGAACTCCTACGAGCAGTACTTC.